This record looks at one TCR beta chain sequence and its context. The trim removed 3 bases at V and 1 base at J, leaving 4 bases unmatched. The CDR3 is 18 amino acids. Germline CDR1 is LNHDA and CDR2 is SQIVND (reference sequence). This entry belongs to a study of blood T cell repertoires in COVID-19. Across the whole study: Sample material is recorded as cDNA or gDNA derived from T cells, B-cell-depleted T cells, or PBMCs.

Sequencing was performed with immunoSEQ multiplex PCR; in TCRdb, only in-frame clones are kept and a portion is missing. The repertoire holds around 230,000 clones, about 81% seen once, with about 10% in the top ten. This clonotype originated in a man aged 40-55 years who had recovered from COVID-19. The rearrangement joins TRBV19 to TRBJ2-3, with 16 bases fitting TRBD2. Sequencing was performed on PBMCs or T cells enriched from blood (not recorded which). The CDR3 region has the DNA TGTGCCAGTAGTATGGGGACTAGCGGGAGGGGAGGCACAGATACGCAGTATTTT. It translates to CASSMGTSGRGGTDTQYF.